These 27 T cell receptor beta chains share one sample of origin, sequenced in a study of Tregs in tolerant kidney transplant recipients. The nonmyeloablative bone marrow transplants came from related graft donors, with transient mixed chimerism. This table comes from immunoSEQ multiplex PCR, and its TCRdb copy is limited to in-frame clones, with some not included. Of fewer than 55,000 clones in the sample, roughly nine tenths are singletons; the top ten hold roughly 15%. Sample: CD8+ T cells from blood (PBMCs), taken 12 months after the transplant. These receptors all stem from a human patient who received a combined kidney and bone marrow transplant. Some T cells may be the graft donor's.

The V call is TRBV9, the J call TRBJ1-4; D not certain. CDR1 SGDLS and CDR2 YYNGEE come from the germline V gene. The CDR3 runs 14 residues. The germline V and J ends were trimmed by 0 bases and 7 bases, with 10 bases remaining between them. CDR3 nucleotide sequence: TGTGCCAGCAGCGTAGATCTAATCGGTGAAAAACTGTTTTTT. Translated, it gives CASSVDLIGEKLFF. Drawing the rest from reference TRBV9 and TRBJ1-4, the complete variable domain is DSGVTQTPKHLITATGQRVTLRCSPRSGDLSVYWYQQSLDQGLQFLIQYYNGEERAKGNILERFSAQQFPDLHSELNLSSLELGDSALYFCASSVDLIGEKLFFGSGTQLSVL.

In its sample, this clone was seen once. The CDR3 loop is CASSLSTETPYGYTF. CDR3 in DNA: TGTGCCAGCAGTTTATCGACGGAGACTCCCTATGGCTACACCTTC. The V gene is TRBV27, the J gene TRBJ1-2; no clear D gene. The CDR3 is 15 amino acids. Germline V gene sequence: CDR1 MNHEY, CDR2 SMNVEV (reference sequence). Trimming shortened V by 0 bases and J by 4 bases, and 12 bases separated the two germline ends.

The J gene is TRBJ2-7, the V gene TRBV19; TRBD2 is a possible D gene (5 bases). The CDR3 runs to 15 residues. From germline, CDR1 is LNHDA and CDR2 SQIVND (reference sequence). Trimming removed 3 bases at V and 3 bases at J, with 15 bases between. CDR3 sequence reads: CASSISRAAYYEQYF. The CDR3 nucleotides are TGTGCCAGTAGTATCTCAAGAGCGGCGTACTACGAGCAGTACTTC.

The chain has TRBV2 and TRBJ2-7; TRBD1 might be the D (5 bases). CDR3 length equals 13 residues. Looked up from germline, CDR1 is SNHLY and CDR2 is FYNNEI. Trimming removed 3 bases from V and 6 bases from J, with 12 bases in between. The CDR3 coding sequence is TGTGCCAGCAGTGACGGTCAGGGTGGCGAGCAGTACTTC. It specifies CASSDGQGGEQYF.

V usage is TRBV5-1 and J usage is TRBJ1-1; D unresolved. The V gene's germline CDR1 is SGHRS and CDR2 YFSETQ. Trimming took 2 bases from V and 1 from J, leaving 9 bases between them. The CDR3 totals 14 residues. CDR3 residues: CASSFEGSNTEAFF. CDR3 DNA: TGCGCCAGCAGCTTCGAGGGCTCGAACACTGAAGCTTTCTTT.

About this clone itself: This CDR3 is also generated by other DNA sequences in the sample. This CDR3 is CASSLTGGPYNEQFF. DNA of the CDR3: TGTGCCAGCAGTTTAACGGGGGGGCCGTACAATGAGCAGTTCTTC. The chain employs TRBV27 and TRBJ2-1; 8 nucleotides line up with TRBD2. Losses at the gene ends were 2 bases for V and 4 bases for J; bases not matched to a gene: 4. The CDR3 sequence is 15 residues long. Germline V gene lookup returns CDR1 MNHEY and CDR2 SMNVEV (reference sequence).

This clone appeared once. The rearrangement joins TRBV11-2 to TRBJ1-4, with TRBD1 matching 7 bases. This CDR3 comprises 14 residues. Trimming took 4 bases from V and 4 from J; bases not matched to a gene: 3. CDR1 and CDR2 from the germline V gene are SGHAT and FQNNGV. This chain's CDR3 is CASSWTGDNEKLFF. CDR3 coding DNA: TGTGCCAGCAGCTGGACAGGCGATAATGAAAAACTGTTTTTT.

This CDR3 reads CASRRTMGLAGEETQYF. The CDR3 DNA sequence: TGCGCCAGCAGACGAACCATGGGACTAGCGGGGGAAGAGACCCAGTACTTC. The chain links TRBV4-1 to TRBJ2-5; 14 bases map to TRBD2. The CDR3 has 17 amino acids. V shed 6 bases, J shed 3 bases, and the junction held 9 bases outside the gene matches. Germline-derived CDR1 and CDR2 are MGHRA and YSYEKL.

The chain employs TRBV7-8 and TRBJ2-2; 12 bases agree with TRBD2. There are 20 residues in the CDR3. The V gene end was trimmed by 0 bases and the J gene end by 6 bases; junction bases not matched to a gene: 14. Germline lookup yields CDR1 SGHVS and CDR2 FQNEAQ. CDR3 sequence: CASSLARTLAGGSGSGELFF. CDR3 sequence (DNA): TGTGCCAGCAGCTTAGCGAGGACTCTAGCGGGAGGGTCCGGGTCCGGGGAGCTGTTTTTT.

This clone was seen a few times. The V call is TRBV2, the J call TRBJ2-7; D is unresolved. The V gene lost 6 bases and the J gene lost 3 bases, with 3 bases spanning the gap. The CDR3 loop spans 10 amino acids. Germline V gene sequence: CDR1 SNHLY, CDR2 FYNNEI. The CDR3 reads CASSSYEQYF. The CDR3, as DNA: TGTGCCAGCAGCAGCTACGAGCAGTACTTC.

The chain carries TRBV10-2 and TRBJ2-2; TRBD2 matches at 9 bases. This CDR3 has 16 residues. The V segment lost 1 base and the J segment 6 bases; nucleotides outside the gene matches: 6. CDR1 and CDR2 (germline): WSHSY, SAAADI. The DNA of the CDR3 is TGCGCCAGCAGTGAGTGGTTAGCGGGAGTTGCCGGGGAGCTGTTTTTT. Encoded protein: CASSEWLAGVAGELFF.

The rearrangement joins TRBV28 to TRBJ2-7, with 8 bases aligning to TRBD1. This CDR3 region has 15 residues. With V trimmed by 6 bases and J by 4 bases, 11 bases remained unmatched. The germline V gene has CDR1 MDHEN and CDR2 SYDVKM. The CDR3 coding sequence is TGTGCCAGCAGCTTTGCCGGGACAGGCTCATACGAGCAGTACTTC. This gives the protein CASSFAGTGSYEQYF.

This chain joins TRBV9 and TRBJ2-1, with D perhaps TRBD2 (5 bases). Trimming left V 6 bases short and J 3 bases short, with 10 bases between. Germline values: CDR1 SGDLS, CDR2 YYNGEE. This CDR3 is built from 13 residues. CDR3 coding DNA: TGTGCCAGCAATGGCGGGTACTACAATGAGCAGTTCTTC. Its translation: CASNGGYYNEQFF.

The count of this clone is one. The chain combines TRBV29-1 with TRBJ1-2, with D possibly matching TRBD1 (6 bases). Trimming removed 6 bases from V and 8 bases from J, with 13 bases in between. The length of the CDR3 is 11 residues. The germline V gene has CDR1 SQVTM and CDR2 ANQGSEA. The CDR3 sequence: CSVEGVFGYTF. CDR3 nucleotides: TGCAGCGTCGAGGGGGTTTTCGGCTACACCTTC.

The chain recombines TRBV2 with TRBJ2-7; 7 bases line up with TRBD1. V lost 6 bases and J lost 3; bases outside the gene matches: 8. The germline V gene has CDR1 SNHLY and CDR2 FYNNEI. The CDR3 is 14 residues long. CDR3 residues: CASSVYRGNYEQYF. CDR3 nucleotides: TGTGCCAGCAGCGTTTACAGGGGAAACTACGAGCAGTACTTC.

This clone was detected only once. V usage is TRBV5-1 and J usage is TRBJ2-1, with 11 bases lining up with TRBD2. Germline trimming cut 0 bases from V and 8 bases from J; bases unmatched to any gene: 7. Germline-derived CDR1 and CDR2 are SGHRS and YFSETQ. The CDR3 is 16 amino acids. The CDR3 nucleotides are TGCGCCAGCAGCTTGGACGTACTAGCGGGGGATGATGAGCAGTTCTTC. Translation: CASSLDVLAGDDEQFF.

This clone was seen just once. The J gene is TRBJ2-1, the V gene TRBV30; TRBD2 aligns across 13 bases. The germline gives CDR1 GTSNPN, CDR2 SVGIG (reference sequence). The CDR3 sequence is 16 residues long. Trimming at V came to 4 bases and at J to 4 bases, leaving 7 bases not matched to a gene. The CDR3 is CAWNTPGLAGYNEQFF. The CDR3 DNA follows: TGTGCCTGGAATACCCCGGGACTAGCGGGATACAATGAGCAGTTCTTC.

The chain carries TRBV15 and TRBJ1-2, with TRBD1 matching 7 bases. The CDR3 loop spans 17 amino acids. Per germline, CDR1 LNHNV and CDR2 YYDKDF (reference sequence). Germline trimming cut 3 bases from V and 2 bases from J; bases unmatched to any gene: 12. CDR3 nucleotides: TGTGCCACCAGCAGTGCATACGTCCGGGACAGAAACTATGGCTACACCTTC. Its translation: CATSSAYVRDRNYGYTF.

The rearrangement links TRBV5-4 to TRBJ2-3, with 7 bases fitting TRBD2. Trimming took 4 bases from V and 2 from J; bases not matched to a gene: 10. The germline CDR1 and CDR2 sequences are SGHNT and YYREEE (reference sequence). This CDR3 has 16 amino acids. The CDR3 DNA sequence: TGTGCCAGCAGCCACGAATCCGGGAGGAACACAGATACGCAGTATTTT. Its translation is CASSHESGRNTDTQYF.

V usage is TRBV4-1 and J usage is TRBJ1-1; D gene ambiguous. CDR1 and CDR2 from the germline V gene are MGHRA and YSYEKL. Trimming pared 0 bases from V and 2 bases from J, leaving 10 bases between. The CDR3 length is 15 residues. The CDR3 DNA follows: TGCGCCAGCAGCCAAGAGTACAGATTAAACACTGAAGCTTTCTTT. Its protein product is CASSQEYRLNTEAFF.

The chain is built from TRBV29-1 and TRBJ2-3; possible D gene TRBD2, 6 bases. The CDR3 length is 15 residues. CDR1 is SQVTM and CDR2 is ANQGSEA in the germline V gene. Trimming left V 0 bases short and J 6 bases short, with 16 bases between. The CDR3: CSVEDSEGSGDTQYF. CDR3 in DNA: TGCAGCGTTGAAGACTCGGAGGGGAGCGGGGATACGCAGTATTTT.

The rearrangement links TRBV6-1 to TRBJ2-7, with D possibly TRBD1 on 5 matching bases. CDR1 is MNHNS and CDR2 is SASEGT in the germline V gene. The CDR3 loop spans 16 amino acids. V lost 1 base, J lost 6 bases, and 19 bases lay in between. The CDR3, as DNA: TGTGCCAGCAGTGAAGACTCTGGCTGGACATACCCCGAGCAGTACTTC. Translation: CASSEDSGWTYPEQYF.

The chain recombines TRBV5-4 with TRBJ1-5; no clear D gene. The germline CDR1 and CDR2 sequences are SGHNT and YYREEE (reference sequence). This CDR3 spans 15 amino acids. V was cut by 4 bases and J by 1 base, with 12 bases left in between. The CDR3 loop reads CASSAGEGSNQPQHF. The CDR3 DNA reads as TGTGCCAGCAGCGCCGGTGAGGGCAGCAATCAGCCCCAGCATTTT.

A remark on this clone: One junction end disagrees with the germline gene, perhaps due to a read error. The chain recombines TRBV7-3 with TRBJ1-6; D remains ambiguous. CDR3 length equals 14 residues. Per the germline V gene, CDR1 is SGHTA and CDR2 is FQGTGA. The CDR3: CASSLLQTNSPLHF. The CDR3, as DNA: TGTGCCAGCAGCTTACTGCAGACTAATTCCCCCCTCCACTTT.

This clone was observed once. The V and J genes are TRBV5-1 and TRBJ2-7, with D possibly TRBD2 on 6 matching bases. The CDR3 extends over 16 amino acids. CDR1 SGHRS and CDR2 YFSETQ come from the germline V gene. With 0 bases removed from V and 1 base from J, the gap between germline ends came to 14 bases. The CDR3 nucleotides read TGCGCCAGCAGCTTGGGGAGGGGTAGATTTTCCTACGAGCAGTACTTC. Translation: CASSLGRGRFSYEQYF. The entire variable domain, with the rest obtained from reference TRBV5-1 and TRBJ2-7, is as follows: KAGVTQTPRYLIKTRGQQVTLSCSPISGHRSVSWYQQTPGQGLQFLFEYFSETQRNKGNFPGRFSGRQFSNSRSEMNVSTLELGDSALYLCASSLGRGRFSYEQYFGPGTRLTVT.

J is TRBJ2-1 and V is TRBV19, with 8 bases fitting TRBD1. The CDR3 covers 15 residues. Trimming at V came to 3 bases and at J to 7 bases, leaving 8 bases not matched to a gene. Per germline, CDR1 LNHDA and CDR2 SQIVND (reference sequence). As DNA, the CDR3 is TGTGCCAGTAGTATCTACCGGACAGGGTTGAATGAGCAGTTCTTC. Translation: CASSIYRTGLNEQFF.

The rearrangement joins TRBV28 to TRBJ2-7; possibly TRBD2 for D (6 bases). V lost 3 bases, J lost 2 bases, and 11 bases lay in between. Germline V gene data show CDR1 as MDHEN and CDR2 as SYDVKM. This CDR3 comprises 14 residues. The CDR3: CASSLGRGAYEQYF. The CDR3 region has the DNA TGTGCCAGCAGTTTGGGGCGGGGAGCCTACGAGCAGTACTTC.